The next 26 T cell receptor beta chains were all read from a single sample in a study of blood T cell repertoires in COVID-19. The method was immunoSEQ multiplex PCR; TCRdb's version includes in-frame clones alone and lacks a portion of them. The sample contains 95,000 to 150,000 clones, approximately 87% of which appear only once. Material for sequencing was peripheral blood. These receptors were collected from a woman in her 50s with acute or convalescent COVID-19.

This sequence joins TRBV5-6 and TRBJ1-5; 7 nucleotides line up with TRBD1. The CDR3 covers 14 residues. Germline CDR1 SGHDT, CDR2 YYEEEE. After removal of 2 bases from V and 5 bases from J, the junction contained 4 bases not matched to a gene. The CDR3 protein is CASSFRDSHQPQHF. As DNA, the CDR3 is TGTGCCAGCAGCTTCAGGGACAGCCATCAGCCCCAGCATTTT.

This chain connects TRBV9 to TRBJ1-2, with D possibly being TRBD1 (6 bases). Germline values: CDR1 SGDLS, CDR2 YYNGEE. The V end was cut by 2 bases, the J end by 3 bases, with 14 bases between. This CDR3 spans 15 amino acids. CDR3: CASSVGGEGDYGYTF. CDR3 nucleotides: TGTGCCAGCAGCGTCGGAGGGGAGGGGGACTATGGCTACACCTTC.

This chain uses TRBV2 with TRBJ1-3, with unresolved D. This CDR3 comprises 15 residues. Germline assignment: CDR1 SNHLY and CDR2 FYNNEI. V was cut by 2 bases and J by 0 bases, with 8 bases left in between. The CDR3 region has the DNA TGTGCCAGCAGTGAACAACTTATCTCTGGAAACACCATATATTTT. Translated: CASSEQLISGNTIYF. The whole variable domain, remainder taken from reference TRBV2 and TRBJ1-3, is EPEVTQTPSHQVTQMGQEVILRCVPISNHLYFYWYRQILGQKVEFLVSFYNNEISEKSEIFDDQFSVERPDGSNFTLKIRSTKLEDSAMYFCASSEQLISGNTIYFGEGSWLTVV.

CDR3 in amino acids: CASRQANSNQPQHF. The CDR3 DNA reads TGTGCCAGCAGACAGGCAAATAGCAATCAGCCCCAGCATTTT. This chain links TRBV6-6 with TRBJ1-5, with D possibly TRBD1 on 5 matching bases. V was clipped by 6 bases and J by 0 bases, with 9 bases between them. CDR3 length: 14 residues. Germline V lookup: CDR1 MNHNY, CDR2 SVGAGI (reference sequence).

V gene TRBV30 combines with J gene TRBJ2-7, with D perhaps TRBD2 (5 bases). Trimming took 8 bases from V and 6 from J, leaving 17 bases between them. CDR3 length equals 12 residues. The germline V gene has CDR1 GTSNPN and CDR2 SVGIG (reference sequence). In nucleotides, the CDR3 is TGTGCCGCCAAGGTCGGCGCGGGCGAGCAGTACTTC. Translation: CAAKVGAGEQYF.

J is TRBJ1-6 and V is TRBV3-1 (or the pseudogene TRBV3-2); D not certain. CDR1 is LGHDT, CDR2 YNNKEL, per germline (reference sequence). The V gene lost 1 base and the J gene lost 5 bases, with 9 bases spanning the gap. The CDR3 sequence is 15 residues long. CDR3: CASSQGYTDNSPLHF. The CDR3 coding sequence is TGTGCCAGCAGCCAAGGGTACACCGATAATTCACCCCTCCACTTT.

This chain links TRBV30 with TRBJ2-6, with no clear D. The V and J ends lost 0 bases and 1 base respectively, with 7 bases between them. Germline V gene data show CDR1 as GTSNPN and CDR2 as SVGIG (reference sequence). The CDR3 sequence is 15 residues long. The DNA of the CDR3 is TGTGCCTGGAGTGTAACGGGTTCTGGGGCCAACGTCCTGACTTTC. It encodes CAWSVTGSGANVLTF.

The CDR3 DNA follows: TGTGCCAGCAGCTCAAGTAGGACAGGGGCGACCATATATTTT. Its translation is CASSSSRTGATIYF. The rearrangement joins TRBV5-5 to TRBJ1-3, with 9 bases aligning to TRBD1. Germline V gene data show CDR1 as SGHKS and CDR2 as YYEKEE (reference sequence). CDR3 size: 14 residues. V was pared by 3 bases and J by 10 bases, with 8 bases of the junction left unmatched.

The chain recombines TRBV7-9 with TRBJ2-7; D possibly corresponds to TRBD1 (6 bases). V lost 1 base to trimming and J lost 4 bases, with 14 bases between them. Germline CDR1 is SEHNR and CDR2 is FQNEAQ (reference sequence). CDR3 length: 15 amino acids. In nucleotides, the CDR3 is TGTGCCAGCAGCTTAGTCGGGCAGGGGACATACGAGCAGTACTTC. It is translated as CASSLVGQGTYEQYF.

The rearrangement uses TRBV2 and TRBJ1-4; D is ambiguous. Germline CDR1 and CDR2: SNHLY and FYNNEI. V was clipped by 8 bases and J by 4 bases, with 5 bases between them. This CDR3 is 11 amino acids long. CDR3 in DNA: TGTGCCAGCCGGGGTAATGAAAAACTGTTTTTT. Protein sequence: CASRGNEKLFF.

V and J are TRBV11-3 and TRBJ1-2; 9 bases are a match to TRBD1. With V trimmed by 5 bases and J by 6 bases, 4 bases remained unmatched. The CDR3 consists of 13 residues. Per germline, CDR1 SGHNT and CDR2 YENEEA. The CDR3 nucleotides are TGTGCCAGCAGCCTGGACAGGGGTCATGGCTACACCTTC. This sequence encodes CASSLDRGHGYTF.

The chain recombines TRBV5-6 with TRBJ2-5; 7 nucleotides agree with TRBD1. CDR1 SGHDT and CDR2 YYEEEE come from the germline V gene. This CDR3 is 14 amino acids long. V shed 0 bases and J 2 bases; nucleotides not matched to a gene: 1. The CDR3 DNA sequence: TGTGCCAGCAGCTTGGGACAGGGACAAGAGACCCAGTACTTC. It yields the protein CASSLGQGQETQYF. The full variable domain, rest sourced from reference TRBV5-6 and TRBJ2-5, is DAGVTQSPTHLIKTRGQQVTLRCSPKSGHDTVSWYQQALGQGPQFIFQYYEEEERQRGNFPDRFSGHQFPNYSSELNVNALLLGDSALYLCASSLGQGQETQYFGPGTRLLVL.

This chain joins TRBV19 and TRBJ1-2; D gene ambiguous. In germline, CDR1 is LNHDA, CDR2 SQIVND (reference sequence). The CDR3 loop spans 12 amino acids. Trimming left V 7 bases short and J 5 bases short, with 11 bases between. The CDR3 region has the DNA TGTGCCAGTAATAATGGTCTATATGGCTACACCTTC. Its protein is CASNNGLYGYTF.

This chain links TRBV5-1 with TRBJ2-7; TRBD2 is a possible D gene (5 bases). CDR1 and CDR2 (germline): SGHRS, YFSETQ. The germline V and J ends were trimmed by 0 bases and 4 bases, with 8 bases remaining between them. The CDR3 spans 13 residues. DNA for the CDR3: TGCGCCAGCAGCTTGGGACTAAAGTACGAGCAGTACTTC. Protein sequence: CASSLGLKYEQYF.

The J gene is TRBJ2-2, the V gene TRBV11-2; a weak D match, TRBD1 (5 bases). This CDR3 region has 13 residues. V was shortened by 6 bases and J by 6 bases, with 11 bases between the two germline ends. From germline, CDR1 is SGHAT and CDR2 FQNNGV. CDR3 sequence (DNA): TGTGCCAGCAGACAGGTGGGCGCCGGGGAGCTGTTTTTT. Protein product: CASRQVGAGELFF.

The chain is built from TRBV7-2 and TRBJ2-3; 11 bases are shared with TRBD2. Germline V lookup: CDR1 SGHTA, CDR2 FQGNSA. CDR3 size: 16 residues. The J segment lost 1 base and the V segment lost 5 bases, leaving 5 bases of the junction unmatched. CDR3 sequence reads: CASSRTSGSGTDTQYF. In DNA form, the CDR3 reads TGTGCCAGCAGCCGGACTAGCGGGTCTGGCACAGATACGCAGTATTTT.

This clone came up a few times. The rearrangement joins TRBV15 to TRBJ2-7; a weak D match, TRBD1 (6 bases). The CDR3 loop spans 15 amino acids. Germline V CDR1 and CDR2: LNHNV, YYDKDF (reference sequence). V was trimmed by 3 bases and J by 2 bases, leaving 14 bases between them. In DNA form, the CDR3 reads TGTGCCACCAGCAGGGTATTACAGGGAACCTACGAGCAGTACTTC. Translated: CATSRVLQGTYEQYF.

The chain uses TRBV19 and TRBJ2-5; TRBD1 matches 9 bases. The V segment lost 7 bases and the J segment 5 bases; nucleotides outside the gene matches: 5. The germline V gene has CDR1 LNHDA and CDR2 SQIVND (reference sequence). This CDR3 is built from 13 residues. Here the CDR3 DNA reads TGTGCCAGTAACTTAGGACAGGGGGAGACCCAGTACTTC. This codes for CASNLGQGETQYF.

In this sample, this clone turned up once. The chain carries TRBV18 and TRBJ1-4; 10 bases fit TRBD1. Germline V gene sequence: CDR1 KGHSH, CDR2 LQKENI. The CDR3 loop spans 15 amino acids. J gave up 8 bases and V 2 bases, and 5 bases lay outside the gene matches. The CDR3 DNA reads as TGTGCCAGCTCACCAAGGACAGGGGGTCCGGAAAAACTGTTTTTT. As protein: CASSPRTGGPEKLFF.

The gene calls are TRBV5-4 and TRBJ2-1; the match to TRBD1 covers 11 bases. V was pared by 3 bases and J by 9 bases, with 8 bases of the junction left unmatched. Germline CDR1 is SGHNT and CDR2 is YYREEE (reference sequence). The CDR3 totals 15 residues. CDR3 amino acids: CASSSRDRGDGEQFF. The CDR3 region has the DNA TGTGCCAGCAGCTCTAGGGACAGGGGGGACGGTGAGCAGTTCTTC.

This sequence joins TRBV7-3 and TRBJ1-5; 9 bases are a match to TRBD1. The CDR3 extends over 17 amino acids. With V trimmed by 2 bases and J by 5 bases, 10 bases remained unmatched. CDR1 is SGHTA, CDR2 FQGTGA, per germline. The CDR3 region has the DNA TGTGCCAGCAGCTTACATGCGACAGGGGGAAGGGATCAGCCCCAGCATTTT. Encoded protein: CASSLHATGGRDQPQHF.

In this sample, this clone turned up a few times. This sequence joins TRBV9 and TRBJ2-7, with 8 bases fitting TRBD1. CDR3 length equals 17 residues. V gave up 4 bases and J gave up 5 bases; unmatched junction bases: 17. Per germline, CDR1 SGDLS and CDR2 YYNGEE. The CDR3 loop reads CASSPRGRGRGQDEQYF. In DNA form, the CDR3 reads TGTGCCAGCAGCCCCCGGGGGCGAGGCAGGGGGCAAGACGAGCAGTACTTC.

This clone was counted at least ten times. This chain uses TRBV4-3 with TRBJ2-7; D perhaps matches TRBD2 (6 bases). Trimming left V 0 bases short and J 4 bases short, with 13 bases between. The CDR3 totals 15 residues. The germline V gene has CDR1 LGHNA and CDR2 YSLEER. CDR3 sequence reads: CASSQDETRGYEQYF. The CDR3 DNA follows: TGCGCCAGCAGCCAAGATGAGACCCGGGGGTACGAGCAGTACTTC.

This clone was counted only a few times. The rearrangement links TRBV28 to TRBJ1-2; no clear D. V gave up 6 bases and J gave up 3 bases, with 8 bases separating them. This CDR3 has 12 amino acids. CDR1 is MDHEN and CDR2 is SYDVKM in the germline V gene. CDR3 sequence: CASSPPYYGYTF. The DNA of the CDR3 is TGTGCCAGCAGCCCTCCGTACTATGGCTACACCTTC.

The J gene is TRBJ2-3, the V gene TRBV3-1 (or the pseudogene TRBV3-2); 11 bases fit TRBD2. This CDR3 contains 16 residues. Germline V gene lookup returns CDR1 LGHDT and CDR2 YNNKEL (reference sequence). Trimming cost V 3 bases and J 4 bases; bases outside gene matches: 6. The CDR3 spells CASSQTLAGGPDTQYF. The CDR3 nucleotides are TGTGCCAGCAGCCAGACTCTAGCGGGGGGCCCAGATACGCAGTATTTT.

The V call is TRBV7-2, the J call TRBJ1-1, with D possibly matching TRBD1 (5 bases). The CDR3 is made up of 13 amino acids. Germline lookup yields CDR1 SGHTA and CDR2 FQGNSA. V was trimmed by 6 bases and J by 2 bases, leaving 10 bases between them. DNA for the CDR3: TGTGCCAGCAGTATGGGGCTTAACACTGAAGCTTTCTTT. It is translated as CASSMGLNTEAFF.